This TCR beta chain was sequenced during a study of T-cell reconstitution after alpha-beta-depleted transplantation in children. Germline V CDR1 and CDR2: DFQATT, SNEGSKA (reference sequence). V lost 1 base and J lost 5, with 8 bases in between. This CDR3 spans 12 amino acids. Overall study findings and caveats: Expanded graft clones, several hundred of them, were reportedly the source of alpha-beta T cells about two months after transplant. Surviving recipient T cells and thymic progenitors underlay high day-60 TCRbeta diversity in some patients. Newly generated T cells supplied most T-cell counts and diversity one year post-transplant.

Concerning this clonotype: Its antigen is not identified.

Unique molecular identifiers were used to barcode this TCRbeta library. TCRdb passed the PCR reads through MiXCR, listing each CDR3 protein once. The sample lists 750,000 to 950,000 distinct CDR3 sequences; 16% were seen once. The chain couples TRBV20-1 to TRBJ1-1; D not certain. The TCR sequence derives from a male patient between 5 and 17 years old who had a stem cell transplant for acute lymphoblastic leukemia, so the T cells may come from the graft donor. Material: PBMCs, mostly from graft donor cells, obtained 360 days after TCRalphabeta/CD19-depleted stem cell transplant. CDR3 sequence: CSARGFSTEAFF. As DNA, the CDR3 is TGCAGTGCTAGAGGGTTTTCAACTGAAGCTTTCTTT.